Reported below is one T cell receptor beta chain. Seattle's cohort entered during active infection and was followed longitudinally. The source of the sample is a study of blood T cell repertoires in COVID-19. Whole-study context: There were acute and convalescent COVID-19 samples, and they came from the United States, Italy and Spain. Sources were T cells, B-cell-depleted T cells, or PBMCs; the material itself was cDNA or gDNA.

Only in-frame clones appear in the TCRdb table, and some are missing; sequencing was by immunoSEQ multiplex PCR. Of about 170,000 clones in the sample, approximately 85% were seen once. The CDR3 covers 16 residues. Germline V CDR1 and CDR2: LNHDA, SQIVND (reference sequence). Trimming pared 1 base from V and 5 bases from J, leaving 12 bases between. The sample was peripheral blood. This clonotype originated in a man aged 80 or over with COVID-19, enrolled during active disease. V usage is TRBV19 and J usage is TRBJ1-6; D may be TRBD1 (6 bases). CDR3 loop: CASSIVWTADNSPLHF. The DNA of the CDR3 is TGTGCCAGTAGTATAGTCTGGACAGCGGATAATTCACCCCTCCACTTT.